The clone carrying this T cell receptor (beta chain) has more than one count but fewer than ten. What it binds is unknown. By quantitative 5'-RACE with molecular barcodes, the TCR beta libraries were made. TCRdb called the 5' RACE reads again in MiXCR, with one record for every CDR3 protein. The data hold a few hundred thousand distinct CDR3 sequences, with roughly an eighth observed a single time. The sample originates from a study of CD8 T cells in ankylosing spondylitis. Study-wide results and caveats: There was reportedly significant enrichment of clones that were disease-linked in matched ankylosing spondylitis synovial fluid. Disease-linked clones displayed a CD8+ phenotype and appeared relatively rarely in peripheral blood. The study identified a TCR beta motif of roughly eight highly homologous variants that appeared characteristic of ankylosing spondylitis blood. Several of the motif variants were reported before in synovial fluid and blood from reactive arthritis.

The CDR3 loop spans 12 amino acids. V was cut by 4 bases and J by 7 bases, with 13 bases left in between. Germline V gene sequence: CDR1 SQVTM, CDR2 ANQGSEA. This sequence joins TRBV29-1 and TRBJ1-2; D is unclear. The sequenced sample was blood, either unsorted or a sorted T cell fraction (not recorded which). The clonotype originates from a male donor with ankylosing spondylitis. The CDR3 DNA follows: TGCAGCGTTGGAAGTCTGCTCGGTGGCTACACCTTC. Amino acids: CSVGSLLGGYTF.